Sequencing of this T cell receptor beta chain was carried out in a study of blood T cell repertoires in COVID-19 (dated by TCRdb to about 2020). About the investigation overall: The collaborator samples originated in the United States, Italy and Spain and spanned the acute and convalescent phases of COVID-19. The prospective study material was composed of cDNA or gDNA derived from T cells, B-cell-depleted T cells, or PBMCs. Subjects who had been exposed to COVID-19, were actively infected with it, or had recovered from it provided the deeply sampled blood TCRbeta repertoires that made up the dataset. The repertoires were released in a freely available public database meant as a resource for research on the immune response to SARS-CoV-2. The samples were drawn from the first 160 participants of the ongoing ImmuneRACE study and from more than 1,000 subjects provided by 6 global collaborators. A de-identified subject ID, COVID-19 status, age in years and sex were almost always included in the sample metadata. Where available, HLA class I and class II types were taken from metadata supplied by the sample provider and were not determined by assay-based typing.

Another Seattle source contributed samples from volunteer blood donors who had recovered from COVID-19. Collaborating institutions collected whole blood in K2EDTA tubes following their own protocols. For TCRbeta analysis, collaborator samples were shipped as frozen whole blood, as isolated PBMCs, or as DNA extracted from either sample type. The immunoSEQ Assay, a bias-controlled multiplex PCR, was used to amplify TCRbeta CDR3 regions from genomic DNA. Under the source paper's analysis protocol: Nucleated cell counts per sample were estimated from amplification of reference gene primers within the assay. To quantify the absolute abundance of each unique TCRbeta CDR3 rearrangement, sequence reads were collapsed and filtered. For each sample, productive Simpson clonality was calculated as the square root of Simpson's diversity index over productive rearrangements. TCRdb stores this immuneACCESS table with in-frame sequences only. Part of the clones is absent; in the studies checked, under half of the shortfall reflects unresolved V genes, and no reason is known for the rest. That table is the source of V, J and clone size, and D and trimming were worked out from the DNA. Counted in this sample were about 240,000 clones; about nine tenths of them appeared once. The top ten clones comprise 7.2% of the sample.

The paper as a whole reports these results and caveats: The amount of clinical and demographic metadata varied by source and participant and was provided uncurated.

Note on this clone: Its antigen is not yet known. Qualities for individual bases were not recorded, and no much larger clone is one base off.

This TCR was sampled from a man between 60 and 70 years old who had recovered from COVID-19. Sequencing was performed on peripheral blood.

The nucleotides read TGTGCCAGCAGCACCCGACAGGGATTCTCTGGAAACACCATATATTTT. The resulting protein is CASSTRQGFSGNTIYF. The chain couples TRBV9 to TRBJ1-3; 7 central bases correspond to TRBD1. CDR1 and CDR2 (SGDLS, YYNGEE) derive from the germline V gene. The CDR3 covers 16 residues, taking in both the cysteine and the phenylalanine. Of the read, only the CDR3 DNA is kept; its 48 bases are in frame from base 1. Trimming takes 4 bases off V and 0 bases off J; junction bases not matched to a gene: 7. The CDR3, completed at both ends by the reference TRBV9 and TRBJ1-3 genes, gives the full variable domain DSGVTQTPKHLITATGQRVTLRCSPRSGDLSVYWYQQSLDQGLQFLIQYYNGEERAKGNILERFSAQQFPDLHSELNLSSLELGDSALYFCASSTRQGFSGNTIYFGEGSWLTVV.